This entry is about one TCR beta chain. This sample was taken from a study of blood T cell repertoires in COVID-19. The overall study: Samples taken during acute and convalescent COVID-19 were collected in the United States, Italy and Spain.

Germline loops: CDR1 MDHEN, CDR2 SYDVKM. The CDR3 covers 11 residues. The V and J ends lost 5 bases and 4 bases respectively, with 3 bases between them. Exposed enrollees had met someone with a PCR-confirmed or clinician-diagnosed COVID-19 case at some point within the 2 weeks before study entry. The data were produced by immunoSEQ multiplex PCR, yet TCRdb's version contains in-frame clones alone and is incomplete. This table holds around 270,000 clones, around nine tenths found once. The chain recombines TRBV28 with TRBJ1-5; D remains unclear. The sequencing input was PBMCs or T cells enriched from blood (not recorded which). This receptor was identified in a woman between 40 and 50 years old who had been exposed to COVID-19. CDR3 DNA: TGTGCCAGCAGTCGGAATCAGCCCCAGCATTTT. This gives the protein CASSRNQPQHF.